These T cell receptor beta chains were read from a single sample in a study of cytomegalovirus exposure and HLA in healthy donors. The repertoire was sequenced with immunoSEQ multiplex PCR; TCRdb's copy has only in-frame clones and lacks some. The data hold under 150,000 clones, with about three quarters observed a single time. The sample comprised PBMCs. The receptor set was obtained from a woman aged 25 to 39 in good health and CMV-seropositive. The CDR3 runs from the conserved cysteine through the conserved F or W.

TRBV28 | CASSFPRDAGPFF
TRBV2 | CASSEAGRRALAGWPLHF
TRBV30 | CAWSVRQGGEKLFF
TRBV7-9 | CASSPRGASGGNEQFF
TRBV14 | CASSPRLAGGGETQYF
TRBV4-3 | CASSQELGVDQPQHF
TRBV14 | CASSQVDWGQRYEQYF
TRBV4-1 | CASSQPGSGVLSTEAFF
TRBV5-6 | CASSLKDRGDEQYF
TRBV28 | CASSLGQQETQYF
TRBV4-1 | CASSQVAFDFRGSGYTF
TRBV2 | CASGQRQQETQYF
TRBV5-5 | CASSWTGDQPQHF
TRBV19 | CASSIYKGADGYTF
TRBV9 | CASSDRSRLYGYTF
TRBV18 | CASSPLNRQGGTEAFF
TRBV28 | CASRSTGEGYEQYF
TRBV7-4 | CASSPGGTSGYTDTQYF
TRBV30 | CAWTRGGGGAVETQYF
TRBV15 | CATSRDSYSGNTIYF
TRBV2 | CASSEALPGSIRNYGYTF
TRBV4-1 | CASSPGLGAFF
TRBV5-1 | CASSSTGLRSYEQYF